Below are 22 T cell receptor beta chains sequenced from a single sample in a study of blood T cell repertoires in COVID-19. The data were produced by immunoSEQ multiplex PCR, yet TCRdb's version contains in-frame clones alone and is incomplete. There are approximately 250,000 clones in the sample; approximately 85% occur only once, and 5% to 6.5% lies in the top ten. Material for sequencing was peripheral blood. These receptor sequences come from a man between 45 and 60 years old with COVID-19, enrolled during active disease.

This clone was observed a handful of times. The V gene is TRBV30, the J gene TRBJ1-1; D is unresolved. This CDR3 contains 13 residues. V was pared by 6 bases and J by 1 base, with 12 bases between. Germline V gene lookup returns CDR1 GTSNPN and CDR2 SVGIG (reference sequence). The CDR3: CACPHRENTEAFF. In DNA, the CDR3 is TGTGCCTGCCCCCACAGAGAGAACACTGAAGCTTTCTTT.

Written as DNA, the CDR3 is TGTGCCAGCAGTGCGGGACAGGGGGCGTTAGATACGCAGTATTTT. Protein product: CASSAGQGALDTQYF. The chain carries TRBV2 and TRBJ2-3; 12 nucleotides match TRBD1. The V segment lost 4 bases and the J segment 5 bases; nucleotides outside the gene matches: 4. The CDR3 has 15 amino acids. Germline loops: CDR1 SNHLY, CDR2 FYNNEI.

The chain joins TRBV24-1 to TRBJ2-5; tentative D call: TRBD1 (5 bases). This CDR3 is built from 14 residues. The V gene lost 2 bases and the J gene lost 1 base, with 7 bases spanning the gap. CDR1 and CDR2 from the germline V gene are KGHDR and SFDVKD. Here the CDR3 DNA reads TGTGCCACCAGTGATTCCAGGGTCCAAGAGACCCAGTACTTC. This translates into CATSDSRVQETQYF.

V gene TRBV11-3 combines with J gene TRBJ2-1, with D tentatively TRBD1 (6 bases). Trimming removed 3 bases from V and 2 bases from J, with 17 bases in between. Germline V CDR1 and CDR2: SGHNT, YENEEA. This CDR3 spans 17 amino acids. CDR3 sequence: CASSFNVAGAAYNEQFF. In nucleotides, the CDR3 is TGTGCCAGCAGCTTTAATGTGGCAGGGGCGGCCTACAATGAGCAGTTCTTC.

This clone is a singleton in its sample. The chain carries TRBV14 and TRBJ2-1, with TRBD1 matching 8 bases. CDR3 length: 14 amino acids. Per germline, CDR1 SGHDN and CDR2 FVKESK. With 5 bases clipped from V and 9 bases from J, the junction kept 9 bases outside the gene matches. The CDR3 DNA is TGTGCCAGCAGCACTCAGGGGGCGTTGGGTGAGCAGTTCTTC. Protein sequence: CASSTQGALGEQFF.

The count of this clone is one. The chain carries TRBV19 and TRBJ2-5, with TRBD2 matching over 11 bases. The ends lost 5 bases at V and 6 bases at J; junction bases unmatched: 11. Germline CDR1 is LNHDA and CDR2 is SQIVND (reference sequence). The CDR3 extends over 16 amino acids. CDR3 DNA: TGTGCCAGTAGTCCCCGGGTAGCGGGGGGGCAGAAGACCCAGTACTTC. Its translation: CASSPRVAGGQKTQYF.

The chain links TRBV3-1 (or the pseudogene TRBV3-2) to TRBJ1-6; the D gene is possibly TRBD1 (5 bases). Per the germline V gene, CDR1 is LGHDT and CDR2 is YNNKEL (reference sequence). CDR3 length: 16 residues. V lost 2 bases and J 6 bases, leaving 14 bases between the germline ends. The CDR3 spells CASSQSPTVGNSPLHF. The CDR3 nucleotides read TGTGCCAGCAGCCAAAGCCCGACAGTGGGTAATTCACCCCTCCACTTT.

This chain uses TRBV5-5 with TRBJ2-2; no reliable D call. Trimming took 4 bases from V and 2 from J, leaving 9 bases between them. Germline CDR1 and CDR2: SGHKS and YYEKEE (reference sequence). This CDR3 has 14 residues. The CDR3 spells CASSPRPNTGELFF. The CDR3 DNA sequence: TGTGCCAGCAGCCCTAGGCCAAACACCGGGGAGCTGTTTTTT.

This clone was counted only a few times. This sample also contains other DNA sequences that code for the same CDR3. V usage is TRBV7-2 and J usage is TRBJ2-3, with a possible D match to TRBD2 (7 bases). The CDR3 spans 16 residues. Germline V gene data show CDR1 as SGHTA and CDR2 as FQGNSA. Trimming pared 2 bases from V and 5 bases from J, leaving 17 bases between. CDR3 nucleotide sequence: TGTGCCAGCAGCTTATCGATTGGGGGGGCCGAAGATACGCAGTATTTT. Its protein is CASSLSIGGAEDTQYF.

This rearrangement joins TRBV7-9 to TRBJ2-7, with 10 bases matching TRBD1. Germline loops: CDR1 SEHNR, CDR2 FQNEAQ (reference sequence). With V trimmed by 3 bases and J by 7 bases, 9 bases remained unmatched. This CDR3 spans 15 amino acids. CDR3 sequence reads: CASSFSDRGPGEQYF. The DNA of the CDR3 is TGTGCCAGCAGCTTCTCTGACAGGGGGCCTGGGGAGCAGTACTTC.

This chain uses TRBV29-1 with TRBJ1-2, with D possibly matching TRBD1 (6 bases). Looked up from germline, CDR1 is SQVTM and CDR2 is ANQGSEA. The CDR3 is made up of 11 amino acids. The V end was cut by 7 bases, the J end by 8 bases, with 14 bases between. The CDR3 sequence: CSGGGIGGYTF. The DNA of the CDR3 is TGCAGCGGAGGGGGTATTGGAGGCTACACCTTC.

This clone appeared a single time. This sequence joins TRBV11-2 and TRBJ1-1; weak D call: TRBD1 (6 bases). CDR1 SGHAT and CDR2 FQNNGV come from the germline V gene. The CDR3 spans 14 residues. V was shortened by 5 bases and J by 3 bases, with 13 bases between the two germline ends. DNA of the CDR3: TGTGCCAGCAGCAGTACAGGGAGCCACACTGAAGCTTTCTTT. Translated, it gives CASSSTGSHTEAFF.

The chain is built from TRBV3-1 (or the pseudogene TRBV3-2) and TRBJ2-1, with a tentative D call TRBD2 (5 bases). The CDR3 contains 13 residues. CDR1 and CDR2 (germline): LGHDT, YNNKEL (reference sequence). The V gene lost 11 bases and the J gene lost 8 bases, with 19 bases spanning the gap. The CDR3 DNA reads TGTGCCGCCTCTCAGCCGAACGGGGATGAGCAGTTCTTC. Translating it yields CAASQPNGDEQFF.

The chain uses TRBV7-8 and TRBJ2-1; D may be TRBD2 (6 bases). The CDR3 is 16 amino acids. V was pared by 1 base and J by 1 base, with 11 bases between. The germline CDR1 and CDR2 sequences are SGHVS and FQNEAQ. CDR3: CASSLGAGNSYNEQFF. Written as DNA, the CDR3 is TGTGCCAGCAGCTTAGGCGCGGGGAATTCCTACAATGAGCAGTTCTTC.

The V call is TRBV30, the J call TRBJ1-5; D unclear. Germline V gene sequence: CDR1 GTSNPN, CDR2 SVGIG (reference sequence). The V end lost 2 bases, the J end lost 4 bases, and 9 bases lay between the germline ends. This CDR3 is 13 amino acids long. The CDR3 spells CAWSIARNQPQHF. As DNA, the CDR3 is TGTGCCTGGAGTATCGCACGGAATCAGCCCCAGCATTTT.

The chain combines TRBV5-1 with TRBJ2-7; possibly TRBD1 for D (5 bases). The CDR3 has 15 residues. The germline V and J ends were trimmed by 0 bases and 2 bases, with 12 bases remaining between them. From germline, CDR1 is SGHRS and CDR2 YFSETQ. CDR3: CASSLGQTLAYEQYF. The CDR3 DNA follows: TGCGCCAGCAGCTTGGGACAGACTTTAGCCTACGAGCAGTACTTC.

V and J are TRBV18 and TRBJ1-2, with 8 bases identical to TRBD1. Germline V gene lookup returns CDR1 KGHSH and CDR2 LQKENI. This CDR3 comprises 16 residues. Losses at the gene ends were 4 bases for V and 0 bases for J; bases not matched to a gene: 7. The CDR3 reads CASSLGQGQANYGYTF. The CDR3 bases are TGTGCCAGCTCACTCGGGCAGGGACAGGCTAACTATGGCTACACCTTC.

This clone was counted a few times. The chain links TRBV5-1 to TRBJ1-6, with D maybe TRBD1 (5 bases). The germline CDR1 and CDR2 sequences are SGHRS and YFSETQ. Trimming removed 0 bases from V and 8 bases from J, with 9 bases in between. This CDR3 comprises 14 residues. The CDR3 loop reads CASSLDGRDSPLHF. The CDR3 DNA reads as TGCGCCAGCAGCTTGGATGGCAGGGATTCACCCCTCCACTTT.

The chain couples TRBV19 to TRBJ2-7, with D possibly being TRBD2 (5 bases). CDR3 length: 14 amino acids. Germline V gene data show CDR1 as LNHDA and CDR2 as SQIVND (reference sequence). Trimming took off 3 bases at V and 5 bases at J, with 14 bases between the two ends. The CDR3 here is CASSIMFGNHEQYF. The CDR3 region has the DNA TGTGCCAGTAGTATTATGTTCGGGAACCACGAGCAGTACTTC.

The V call is TRBV7-2, the J call TRBJ2-5; D is unclear. V shed 4 bases and J shed 5 bases, with 11 bases lying between them. The CDR3 has 13 amino acids. Germline values: CDR1 SGHTA, CDR2 FQGNSA. Written as DNA, the CDR3 is TGTGCCAGCAGCTCAGCGCGCCGTGAGACCCAGTACTTC. Amino acid sequence: CASSSARRETQYF.

The CDR3 protein is CASSLTEDQPQHF. Here the CDR3 DNA reads TGTGCCAGCAGTTTGACAGAGGATCAGCCCCAGCATTTT. The rearrangement joins TRBV12-3 or TRBV12-4 to TRBJ1-5; possible D gene TRBD1, 5 bases. V lost 3 bases and J lost 5, with 8 bases in between. The CDR3 is 13 amino acids.

V gene TRBV7-2 combines with J gene TRBJ2-1; no definite D call. The V and J ends lost 4 bases and 4 bases respectively, with 8 bases between them. The germline gives CDR1 SGHTA, CDR2 FQGNSA. This CDR3 comprises 13 residues. This chain's CDR3 is CASSWQEYNEQFF. CDR3 nucleotides: TGTGCCAGCAGCTGGCAAGAATACAATGAGCAGTTCTTC.